This T cell receptor beta chain derives from a study of cytomegalovirus exposure and HLA in healthy donors. Study results and limitations: Specificity for CMV antigens was confirmed in vitro for a few of the CMV-associated chains.

Vbeta (60) and Jbeta (13) primers were used in the PCR. Data came from immunoSEQ multiplex PCR; TCRdb stores just in-frame clones and leaves some out. The repertoire holds about 55,000 clones, with roughly 74% as singletons. This clone was observed a handful of times. Its specificity is unknown. The CDR3 totals 15 residues. Trimming took off 0 bases at V and 3 bases at J, with 11 bases between the two ends. The germline V gene encodes CDR1 SGDLS and CDR2 YYNGEE. The sequencing input was PBMCs. The clonotype originates from a man in his forties in good health and CMV-seropositive. The chain couples TRBV9 to TRBJ2-3; D is unresolved. CDR3 in DNA: TGTGCCAGCAGCGTAGATGTACAAGTGACAGATACGCAGTATTTT. Translation: CASSVDVQVTDTQYF.